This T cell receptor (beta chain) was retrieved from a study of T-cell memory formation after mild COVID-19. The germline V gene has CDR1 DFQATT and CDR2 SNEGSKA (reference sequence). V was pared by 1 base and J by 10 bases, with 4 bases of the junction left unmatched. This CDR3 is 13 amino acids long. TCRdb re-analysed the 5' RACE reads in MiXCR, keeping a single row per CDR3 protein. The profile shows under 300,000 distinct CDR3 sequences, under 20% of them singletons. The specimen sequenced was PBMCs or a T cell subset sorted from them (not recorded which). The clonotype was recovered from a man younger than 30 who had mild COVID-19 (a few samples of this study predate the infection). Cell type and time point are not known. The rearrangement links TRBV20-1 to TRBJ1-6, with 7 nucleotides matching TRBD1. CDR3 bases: TGCAGTGCTAGAGGGACAGGTCGGTCACCCCTCCACTTT. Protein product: CSARGTGRSPLHF.